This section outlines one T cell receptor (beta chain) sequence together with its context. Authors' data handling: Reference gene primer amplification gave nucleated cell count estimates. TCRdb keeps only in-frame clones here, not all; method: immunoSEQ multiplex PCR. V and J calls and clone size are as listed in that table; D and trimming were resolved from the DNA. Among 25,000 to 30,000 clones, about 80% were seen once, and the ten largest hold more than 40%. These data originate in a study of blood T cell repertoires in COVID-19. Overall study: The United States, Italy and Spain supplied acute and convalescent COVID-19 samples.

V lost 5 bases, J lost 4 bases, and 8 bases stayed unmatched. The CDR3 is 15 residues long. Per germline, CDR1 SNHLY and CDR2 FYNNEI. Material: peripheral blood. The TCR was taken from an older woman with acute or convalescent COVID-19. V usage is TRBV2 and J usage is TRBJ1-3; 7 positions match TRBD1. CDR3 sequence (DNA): TGTGCCAGCAGTATCGACAGGGCGCTCGGAAACACCATATATTTT. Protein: CASSIDRALGNTIYF.